The clone carrying this T cell receptor (beta chain) was picked up many times. V lost 10 bases to trimming and J lost 0 bases; unmatched junction nucleotides: 8. This CDR3 spans 14 amino acids. CDR1 is SEHNR and CDR2 is FQNEAQ in the germline V gene (reference sequence). This entry is derived from a study of blood T cell repertoires in COVID-19. Only in-frame clones appear in the TCRdb table, and some are missing; sequencing was by immunoSEQ multiplex PCR. The data hold around 100,000 clones, with 84% observed a single time. The sample was peripheral blood. The receptor was derived from a human donor in a cohort sampled during active COVID-19. The rearrangement links TRBV7-9 to TRBJ1-1, with 7 nucleotides matching TRBD1. CDR3 bases: TGTGCCACCCTGACAGGGTCACTGAACACTGAAGCTTTCTTT. Protein product: CATLTGSLNTEAFF.